One sample yielded the 20 T cell receptor beta chains listed below, sequenced in a study of shared clonotypes between healthy human individuals. Using immunoSEQ multiplex PCR, the repertoire was profiled, and TCRdb retains in-frame clones only, with some absent. Altogether over 1.4 million clones are present, more than 95% being singletons, with the ten largest covering about 1.2%. The sample was naive CD4+ T cells sorted from blood. Subset noted: CD45RA+ positively selected. The receptors were gathered from a young man in good health.

This chain links TRBV18 with TRBJ2-1, with D tentatively TRBD1 (6 bases). Trimming pared 2 bases from V and 6 bases from J, leaving 14 bases between. Germline values: CDR1 KGHSH, CDR2 LQKENI. CDR3 length: 15 residues. The CDR3 sequence is CASSPSDRYLNEQFF. DNA for the CDR3: TGTGCCAGCTCACCAAGCGACAGGTACCTCAATGAGCAGTTCTTC.

The V gene is TRBV11-2, the J gene TRBJ2-5; D not resolved. V lost 5 bases and J lost 2, with 12 bases in between. This CDR3 has 14 residues. Germline V gene sequence: CDR1 SGHAT, CDR2 FQNNGV. The CDR3 sequence is CASSPSWGQETQYF. The CDR3 DNA reads as TGTGCCAGCAGCCCGAGCTGGGGACAAGAGACCCAGTACTTC. Combining the CDR3 with reference TRBV11-2 and TRBJ2-5 gives the whole variable domain EAGVAQSPRYKIIEKRQSVAFWCNPISGHATLYWYQQILGQGPKLLIQFQNNGVVDDSQLPKDRFSAERLKGVDSTLKIQPAKLEDSAVYLCASSPSWGQETQYFGPGTRLLVL.

The chain uses TRBV9 and TRBJ2-1; 7 bases match TRBD1. The CDR3 runs 15 residues. Trimming took 3 bases from V and 3 from J; bases not matched to a gene: 6. Germline V CDR1 and CDR2: SGDLS, YYNGEE. The chain's CDR3 is CASSATGNYYNEQFF. The DNA for the CDR3 is TGTGCCAGCAGCGCGACAGGGAATTACTACAATGAGCAGTTCTTC.

The gene calls are TRBV18 and TRBJ2-3; TRBD2 matches at 13 bases. The CDR3 is 16 residues long. The V gene end was trimmed by 2 bases and the J gene end by 5 bases; junction bases not matched to a gene: 4. From germline, CDR1 is KGHSH and CDR2 LQKENI. Here the CDR3 reads CASSPNRLAGGDTQYF. The CDR3, as DNA: TGTGCCAGCTCACCAAATAGACTAGCGGGAGGAGATACGCAGTATTTT.

The chain uses TRBV5-4 and TRBJ2-3, with D unclear. From germline, CDR1 is SGHNT and CDR2 YYREEE (reference sequence). The CDR3 totals 15 residues. Trimming pared 2 bases from V and 1 base from J, leaving 11 bases between. CDR3: CASSFQSSGTDTQYF. The CDR3 region has the DNA TGTGCCAGCAGCTTTCAGAGCTCCGGCACAGATACGCAGTATTTT.

The chain employs TRBV6-1 and TRBJ1-2, with a possible D match to TRBD1 (5 bases). This CDR3 is 10 amino acids long. The germline gives CDR1 MNHNS, CDR2 SASEGT. Trimming left V 7 bases short and J 8 bases short, with 8 bases between. The CDR3 sequence: CASMGRGYTF. The DNA of the CDR3 is TGTGCCAGCATGGGGCGGGGCTACACCTTC.

The CDR3 nucleotides are TGTGCCAGCAGCGTAGGGCGGGAGGCCCCCACCGGGGAGCTGTTTTTT. Its protein product is CASSVGREAPTGELFF. The gene calls are TRBV9 and TRBJ2-2, with TRBD2 identical over 8 bases. J was trimmed by 4 bases and V by 0 bases; bases with no gene match: 5. From germline, CDR1 is SGDLS and CDR2 YYNGEE. This CDR3 is 16 amino acids long.

The V call is TRBV7-8, the J call TRBJ2-7, with D tentatively TRBD1 or TRBD2 (5 bases each). V lost 5 bases to trimming and J lost 3 bases, with 23 bases between them. This CDR3 has 17 residues. Germline CDR1 reads SGHVS; CDR2 reads FQNEAQ. CDR3 coding DNA: TGTGCCAGCAGCCTCGGGATTCTTCAGGGCGATCACTACGAGCAGTACTTC. Amino acids: CASSLGILQGDHYEQYF.

This chain joins TRBV7-2 and TRBJ2-5; no firm D call. V was pared by 5 bases and J by 5 bases, with 15 bases between. The CDR3 length is 14 residues. The germline gives CDR1 SGHTA, CDR2 FQGNSA. CDR3 protein: CASSPKTVLETQYF. Here the CDR3 DNA reads TGTGCCAGCAGCCCGAAGACTGTTCTGGAGACCCAGTACTTC. The full variable domain, with the rest looked up from reference TRBV7-2 and TRBJ2-5, is GAGVSQSPSNKVTEKGKDVELRCDPISGHTALYWYRQSLGQGLEFLIYFQGNSAPDKSGLPSDRFSAERTGGSVSTLTIQRTQQEDSAVYLCASSPKTVLETQYFGPGTRLLVL.

This sequence joins TRBV28 and TRBJ1-5, with TRBD1 matching 7 bases. The V gene's germline CDR1 is MDHEN and CDR2 SYDVKM. V lost 5 bases, J lost 6 bases, and 7 bases stayed unmatched. The CDR3 runs to 14 residues. CDR3 nucleotides: TGTGCCAGCAGTCGCACAGGGGAGTCTCAGCCCCAGCATTTT. As protein: CASSRTGESQPQHF.

This sequence joins TRBV4-1 and TRBJ2-1; TRBD2 matches at 8 bases. The V segment lost 1 base and the J segment 2 bases; nucleotides outside the gene matches: 10. The CDR3 has 18 residues. In germline, CDR1 is MGHRA, CDR2 YSYEKL. CDR3 sequence (DNA): TGCGCCAGCAGCCAAGTCCCGGCGGGAGGATCAACCTACAATGAGCAGTTCTTC. Protein product: CASSQVPAGGSTYNEQFF.

This clone was seen a single time. The chain recombines TRBV7-9 with TRBJ2-2; D not resolved. The germline V gene encodes CDR1 SEHNR and CDR2 FQNEAQ (reference sequence). CDR3 size: 13 residues. V was trimmed by 3 bases and J by 1 base, leaving 3 bases between them. The CDR3 DNA sequence: TGTGCCAGCAGCTTCCGGAACACCGGGGAGCTGTTTTTT. Encoded protein: CASSFRNTGELFF.

The J gene is TRBJ2-5, the V gene TRBV18; 7 nucleotides agree with TRBD1. Trimming cost V 2 bases and J 1 base; bases outside gene matches: 4. The CDR3 extends over 15 amino acids. Per the germline V gene, CDR1 is KGHSH and CDR2 is LQKENI. In DNA form, the CDR3 reads TGTGCCAGCTCACCATTTAGACAGGGCCAAGAGACCCAGTACTTC. Its translation is CASSPFRQGQETQYF.

The chain joins TRBV5-1 to TRBJ1-2, with unresolved D. There are 15 residues in the CDR3. CDR1 and CDR2 (germline): SGHRS, YFSETQ. Trimming pared 0 bases from V and 6 bases from J, leaving 15 bases between. The CDR3 sequence is CASSLEQPPGHGYTF. For the CDR3, the DNA is TGCGCCAGCAGCTTGGAACAGCCTCCAGGTCATGGCTACACCTTC. The full variable domain, its missing parts supplied by reference TRBV5-1 and TRBJ1-2, is KAGVTQTPRYLIKTRGQQVTLSCSPISGHRSVSWYQQTPGQGLQFLFEYFSETQRNKGNFPGRFSGRQFSNSRSEMNVSTLELGDSALYLCASSLEQPPGHGYTFGSGTRLTVV.

Only one count was recorded for this clone. The V gene is TRBV5-1, the J gene TRBJ2-7; TRBD1 matches 7 bases. From germline, CDR1 is SGHRS and CDR2 YFSETQ. The CDR3 extends over 15 amino acids. The V gene end was trimmed by 0 bases and the J gene end by 3 bases; junction bases not matched to a gene: 6. The CDR3 nucleotides are TGCGCCAGCAGCTTGGTGACAGGGTATAACTACGAGCAGTACTTC. Its translation is CASSLVTGYNYEQYF.

The gene calls are TRBV7-9 and TRBJ1-2; 7 bases line up with TRBD1. The ends lost 5 bases at V and 2 bases at J; junction bases unmatched: 5. CDR1 is SEHNR and CDR2 is FQNEAQ in the germline V gene (reference sequence). The length of the CDR3 is 14 residues. DNA of the CDR3: TGTGCCAGCAGCCACGAGGGACAGAACTATGGCTACACCTTC. Its translation: CASSHEGQNYGYTF.

CDR3 nucleotide sequence: TGTGCCAGTTCACTGAACTCTGGAAACACCATATATTTT. Protein sequence: CASSLNSGNTIYF. This chain joins TRBV27 and TRBJ1-3; D unclear. V gave up 9 bases and J gave up 0 bases, with 9 bases separating them. The CDR3 has 13 residues. Looked up from germline, CDR1 is MNHEY and CDR2 is SMNVEV (reference sequence).

The chain joins TRBV30 to TRBJ1-5; unclear D gene. Trimming cost V 1 base and J 9 bases, with 13 bases left between them. This CDR3 region has 13 residues. Germline V gives CDR1 GTSNPN, CDR2 SVGIG (reference sequence). CDR3 protein: CAWSGAPSGPQHF. In DNA, the CDR3 is TGTGCCTGGAGTGGGGCCCCCAGCGGGCCCCAGCATTTT.

The V call is TRBV27, the J call TRBJ1-2, with D tentatively TRBD1 (6 bases). With 0 bases removed from V and 3 bases from J, the gap between germline ends came to 11 bases. This CDR3 is built from 15 residues. Looked up from germline, CDR1 is MNHEY and CDR2 is SMNVEV (reference sequence). CDR3 nucleotides: TGTGCCAGCAGTTTATCCGCAGGGGACTACTATGGCTACACCTTC. Translation gives CASSLSAGDYYGYTF.

The J gene is TRBJ2-6, the V gene TRBV13; 9 bases line up with TRBD1. J was trimmed by 2 bases and V by 4 bases; bases with no gene match: 3. There are 16 residues in the CDR3. Looked up from germline, CDR1 is PRHDT and CDR2 is FYEKMQ (reference sequence). This CDR3 reads CASSSNRGPGANVLTF. CDR3 sequence (DNA): TGTGCCAGCAGCTCAAACAGGGGGCCTGGGGCCAACGTCCTGACTTTC.